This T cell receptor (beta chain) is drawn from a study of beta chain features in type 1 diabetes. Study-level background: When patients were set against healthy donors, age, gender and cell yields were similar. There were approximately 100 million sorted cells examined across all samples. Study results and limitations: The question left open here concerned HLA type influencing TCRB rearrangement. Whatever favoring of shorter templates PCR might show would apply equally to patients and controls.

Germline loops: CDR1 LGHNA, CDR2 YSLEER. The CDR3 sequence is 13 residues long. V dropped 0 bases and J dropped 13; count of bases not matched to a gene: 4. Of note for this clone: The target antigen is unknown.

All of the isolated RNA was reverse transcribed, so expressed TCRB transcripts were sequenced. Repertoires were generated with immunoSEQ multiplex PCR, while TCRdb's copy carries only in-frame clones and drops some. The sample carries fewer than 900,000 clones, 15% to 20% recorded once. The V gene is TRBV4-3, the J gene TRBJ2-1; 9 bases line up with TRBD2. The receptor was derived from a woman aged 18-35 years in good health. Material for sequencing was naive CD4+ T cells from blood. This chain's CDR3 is CASSQDTGTSQFF. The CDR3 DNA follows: TGCGCCAGCAGCCAAGATACCGGGACTAGCCAGTTCTTC.